This record covers a single T cell receptor (beta chain). Its target is unknown. The record originates from a study of T cell responses to AZD1222 COVID-19 vaccine. General observations from the study: Nearly half of spike-specific TCRs reportedly go after variant regions that carry no mutations. In a largely white British group with more females than males, clonal diversity was possibly underestimated.

Germline CDR1 reads LGHNA; CDR2 reads YNFKEQ. With 1 base removed from V and 0 bases from J, the gap between germline ends came to 13 bases. The CDR3 has 17 amino acids. TCRdb's copy holds only in-frame clones and misses some; the assay was immunoSEQ multiplex PCR. The sample comprises about 83,000 clones, approximately 88% of which are singletons, and more than 4.5% rests with the top ten. The chain carries TRBV4-2 and TRBJ2-4; D remains unclear. Specimen: peripheral blood, collected on day 0 of MenACWY control vaccination. This sequence originates from an adult in good health. The CDR3 region is CASSQGPSLQAKNIQYF. CDR3 in DNA: TGTGCCAGCAGCCAAGGTCCCTCCCTACAAGCCAAAAACATTCAGTACTTC.